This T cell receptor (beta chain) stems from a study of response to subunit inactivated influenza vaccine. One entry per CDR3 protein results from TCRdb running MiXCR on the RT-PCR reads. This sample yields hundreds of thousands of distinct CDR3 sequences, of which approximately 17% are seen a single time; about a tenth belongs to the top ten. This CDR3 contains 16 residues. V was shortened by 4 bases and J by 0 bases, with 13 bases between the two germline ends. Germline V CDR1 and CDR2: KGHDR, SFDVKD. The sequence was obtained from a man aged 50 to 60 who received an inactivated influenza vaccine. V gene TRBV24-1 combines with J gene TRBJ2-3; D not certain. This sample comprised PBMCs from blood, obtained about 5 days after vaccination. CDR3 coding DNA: TGTGCCACCAGTGACCGCCTACGGGCTAGCACAGATACGCAGTATTTT. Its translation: CATSDRLRASTDTQYF.